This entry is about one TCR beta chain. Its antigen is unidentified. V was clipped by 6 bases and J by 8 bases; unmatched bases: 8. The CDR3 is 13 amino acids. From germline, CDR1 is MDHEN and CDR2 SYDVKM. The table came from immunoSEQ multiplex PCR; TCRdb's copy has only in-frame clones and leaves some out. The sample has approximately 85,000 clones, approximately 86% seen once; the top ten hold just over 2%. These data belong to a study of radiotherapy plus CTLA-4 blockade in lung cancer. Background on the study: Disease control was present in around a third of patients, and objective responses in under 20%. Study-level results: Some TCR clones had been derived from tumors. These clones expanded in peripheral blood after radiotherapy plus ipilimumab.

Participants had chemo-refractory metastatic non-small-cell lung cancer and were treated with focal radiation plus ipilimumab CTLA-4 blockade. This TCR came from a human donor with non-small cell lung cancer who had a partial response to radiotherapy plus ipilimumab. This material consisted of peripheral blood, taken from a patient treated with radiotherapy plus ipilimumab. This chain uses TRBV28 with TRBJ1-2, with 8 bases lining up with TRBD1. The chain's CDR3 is CASRQDRGQGYTF. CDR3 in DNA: TGTGCCAGCAGACAAGACAGGGGACAAGGCTACACCTTC.